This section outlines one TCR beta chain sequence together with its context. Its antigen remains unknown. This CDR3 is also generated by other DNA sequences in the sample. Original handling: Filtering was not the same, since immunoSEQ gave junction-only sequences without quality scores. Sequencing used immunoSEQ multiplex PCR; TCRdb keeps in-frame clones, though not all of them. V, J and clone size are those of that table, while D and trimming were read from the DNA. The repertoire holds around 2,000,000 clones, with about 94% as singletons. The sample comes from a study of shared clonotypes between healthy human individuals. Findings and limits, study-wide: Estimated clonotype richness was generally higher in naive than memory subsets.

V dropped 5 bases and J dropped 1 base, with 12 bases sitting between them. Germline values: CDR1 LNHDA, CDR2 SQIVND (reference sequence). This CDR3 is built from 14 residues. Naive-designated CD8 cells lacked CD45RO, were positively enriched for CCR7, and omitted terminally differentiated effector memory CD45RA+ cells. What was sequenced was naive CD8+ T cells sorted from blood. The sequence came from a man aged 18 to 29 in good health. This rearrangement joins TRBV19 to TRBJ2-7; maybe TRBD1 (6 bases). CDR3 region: CASSPSGASYEQYF. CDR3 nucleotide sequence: TGTGCCAGTAGTCCCTCAGGGGCGTCCTACGAGCAGTACTTC.